This T cell receptor beta chain appears in the sequencing data of a study of blood T cells in healthy people across ages. The sample holds a few counts of this clonotype. A junction boundary mismatches the germline segment, possibly from a read error. A second PCR of roughly 7 to 11 cycles used a sample-barcoded 5' primer and a J-beta primer mix. A template-switch adaptor with 12 random nucleotides tagged each cDNA molecule. TCRdb processed the 5' RACE reads anew with MiXCR; each CDR3 protein has one entry. This sample has roughly 570,000 distinct CDR3 sequences, with 27% found just once. Germline V gene data show CDR1 as MNHNS and CDR2 as SASEGT. This CDR3 region has 17 residues.

The origin of this receptor is a woman in her seventies in good health. The chain recombines TRBV6-1 with TRBJ2-4; 12 nucleotides align to TRBD2. The specimen was blood. The DNA of the CDR3 is TGTGCCAGTAGTGGAGGACTAGCGGGGTCTACCAAAAACATTCAGTACTTC. This sequence encodes CASSGGLAGSTKNIQYF.